A selection of T cell receptor beta chains follows, all from one sample in a study of neurological immune-mediated disorders. A single record per CDR3 protein comes from TCRdb applying MiXCR to the 5' RACE reads. Among under 60,000 distinct CDR3 sequences listed, about a tenth were seen once. Sequencing used PBMCs. These receptors came from a woman between 40 and 50 years old with HTLV-1-associated myelopathy (HAM/TSP). CDR3s include the opening cysteine and the closing phenylalanine or tryptophan. The order of the fields is V gene, D gene, CDR3 length, J gene, clone size, CDR3 protein, CDR3 DNA. A D gene is named only where the DNA matches it firmly. Rows may omit the clone size; those that give it use once, few, many or a size class.

>TRBV29-1|NA|15|TRBJ1-2|many
CSVEDLGSANYGYTF
TGCAGCGTTGAAGATCTCGGCTCAGCTAACTATGGCTACACCTTC
>TRBV28|TRBD1|16|TRBJ2-3|many
CASRPRDRGRADTQYF
TGTGCCAGCAGACCCCGGGACAGGGGGCGCGCAGATACGCAGTATTTT
>TRBV5-6|TRBD1|14|TRBJ2-7|NA
CASSSGQGWYEQYF
TGTGCCAGCAGCTCCGGACAGGGTTGGTACGAGCAGTACTTC
>TRBV29-1|TRBD1|13|TRBJ2-2|few
CSVRTGNTGELFF
TGCAGCGTCCGGACAGGGAACACCGGGGAGCTGTTTTTT
>TRBV7-2|NA|12|TRBJ2-5|many
CASSSEGETQYF
TGTGCCAGCAGCTCCGAGGGGGAGACCCAGTACTTC
>TRBV2|NA|12|TRBJ1-5|few
CASSDEVQPQHF
TGTGCCAGCAGTGATGAGGTTCAGCCCCAGCATTTT
>TRBV3-1|NA|17|TRBJ2-3|many
CASSQGQGGAYTDTQYF
TGTGCCAGCAGCCAAGGTCAAGGGGGGGCCTACACAGATACGCAGTATTTT
>TRBV12-3/TRBV12-4|NA|13|TRBJ2-7|many
CASSLASIYEQYF
TGTGCCAGCAGTTTAGCGTCGATCTACGAGCAGTACTTC
>TRBV5-1|NA|15|TRBJ2-3|many
CASSPRGFGTDTQYF
TGCGCCAGCAGCCCGAGGGGGTTTGGCACAGATACGCAGTATTTT
>TRBV12-3/TRBV12-4|NA|15|TRBJ2-3|NA
CASSFGTTSTNTQYF
TGTGCCAGCAGTTTCGGGACAACTAGCACAAATACGCAGTATTTT
>TRBV20-1|TRBD1|13|TRBJ1-2|many
CSASRTGDYGYTF
TGCAGTGCTAGTCGTACAGGGGACTATGGCTACACCTTC
>TRBV12-3/TRBV12-4|TRBD2|14|TRBJ2-7|many
CASSTGGWGYEQYF
TGTGCCAGCAGTACGGGGGGGTGGGGGTACGAGCAGTACTTC
>TRBV5-6|NA|15|TRBJ2-3|many
CASSLGDRGTDTQYF
TGTGCCAGCAGCTTGGGGGACCGGGGCACAGATACGCAGTATTTT
>TRBV5-1|NA|16|TRBJ2-2|many
CANSLIPGPNTGELFF
TGCGCCAACAGCCTTATCCCGGGCCCGAACACCGGGGAGCTGTTTTTT